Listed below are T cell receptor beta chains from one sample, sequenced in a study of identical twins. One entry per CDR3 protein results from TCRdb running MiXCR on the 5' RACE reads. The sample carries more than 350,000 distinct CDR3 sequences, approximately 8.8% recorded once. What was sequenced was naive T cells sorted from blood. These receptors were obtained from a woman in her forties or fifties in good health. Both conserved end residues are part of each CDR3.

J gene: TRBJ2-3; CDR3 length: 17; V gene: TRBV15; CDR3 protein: CATSRDPGWRDSDTQYF
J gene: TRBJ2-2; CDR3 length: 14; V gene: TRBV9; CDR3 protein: CASSVARGHGELFF
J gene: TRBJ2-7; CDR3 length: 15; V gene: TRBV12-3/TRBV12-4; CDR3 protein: CASRPTGTSTYEQYF
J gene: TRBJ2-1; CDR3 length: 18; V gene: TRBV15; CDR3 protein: CATSSFRETGKSYNEQFF
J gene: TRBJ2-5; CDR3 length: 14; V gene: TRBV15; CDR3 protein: CATSREADQETQYF
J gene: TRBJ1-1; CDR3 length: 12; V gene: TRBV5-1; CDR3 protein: CASSLEGRGAFF
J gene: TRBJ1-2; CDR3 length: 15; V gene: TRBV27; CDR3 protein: CASRRGGTEIGGYTF
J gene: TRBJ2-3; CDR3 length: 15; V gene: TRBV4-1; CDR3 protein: CASSELQGAGYTQYF
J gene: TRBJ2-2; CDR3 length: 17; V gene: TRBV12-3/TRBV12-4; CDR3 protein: CASSLGSGDTHTGELFF
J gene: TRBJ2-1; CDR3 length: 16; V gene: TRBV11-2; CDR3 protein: CASSLDQAYPHNEQFF
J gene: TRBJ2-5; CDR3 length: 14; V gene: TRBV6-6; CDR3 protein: CASGASGLGETQYF
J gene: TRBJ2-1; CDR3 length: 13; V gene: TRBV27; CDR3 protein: CASRDTNYNEQFF
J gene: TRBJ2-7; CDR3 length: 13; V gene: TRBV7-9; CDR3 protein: CASSRGLDNEQYF
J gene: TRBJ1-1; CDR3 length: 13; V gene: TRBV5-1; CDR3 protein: CASSPRQPSEAFF
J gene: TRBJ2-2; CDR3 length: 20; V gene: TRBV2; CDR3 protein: CASSGSAIGGFFSNTGELFF
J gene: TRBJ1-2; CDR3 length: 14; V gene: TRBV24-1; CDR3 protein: CATSEGSLTRGYTF
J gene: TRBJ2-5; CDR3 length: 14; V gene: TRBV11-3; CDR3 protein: CASSSSSGRETQYF